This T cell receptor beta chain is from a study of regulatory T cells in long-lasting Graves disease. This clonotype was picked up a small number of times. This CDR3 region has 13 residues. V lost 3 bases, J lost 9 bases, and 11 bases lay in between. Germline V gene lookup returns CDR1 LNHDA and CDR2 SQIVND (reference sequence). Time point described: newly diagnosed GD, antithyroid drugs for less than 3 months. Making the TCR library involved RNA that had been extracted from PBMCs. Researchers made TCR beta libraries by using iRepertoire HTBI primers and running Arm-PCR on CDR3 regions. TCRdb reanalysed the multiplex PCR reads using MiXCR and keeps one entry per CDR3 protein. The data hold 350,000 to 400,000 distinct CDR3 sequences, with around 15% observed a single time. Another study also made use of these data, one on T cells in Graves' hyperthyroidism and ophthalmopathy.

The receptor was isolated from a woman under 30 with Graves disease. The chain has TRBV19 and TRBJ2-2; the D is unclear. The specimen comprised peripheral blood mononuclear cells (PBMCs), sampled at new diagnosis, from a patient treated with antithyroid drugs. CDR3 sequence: CASSIISVRELFF. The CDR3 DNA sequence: TGTGCCAGTAGTATTATTTCGGTCAGGGAGCTGTTTTTT.